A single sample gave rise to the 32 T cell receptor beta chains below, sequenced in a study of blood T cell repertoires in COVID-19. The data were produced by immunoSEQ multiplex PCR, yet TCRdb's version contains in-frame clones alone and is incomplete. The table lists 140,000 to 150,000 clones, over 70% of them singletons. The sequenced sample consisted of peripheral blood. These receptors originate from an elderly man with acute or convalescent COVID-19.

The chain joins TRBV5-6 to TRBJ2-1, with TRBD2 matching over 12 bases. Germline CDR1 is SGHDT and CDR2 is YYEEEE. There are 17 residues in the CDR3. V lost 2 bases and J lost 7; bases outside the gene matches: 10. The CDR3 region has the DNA TGTGCCAGCAGCTTTAGAGCTAGCGGGGGGGCAAGAAATGAGCAGTTCTTC. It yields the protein CASSFRASGGARNEQFF. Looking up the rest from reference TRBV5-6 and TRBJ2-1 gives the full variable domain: DAGVTQSPTHLIKTRGQQVTLRCSPKSGHDTVSWYQQALGQGPQFIFQYYEEEERQRGNFPDRFSGHQFPNYSSELNVNALLLGDSALYLCASSFRASGGARNEQFFGPGTRLTVL.

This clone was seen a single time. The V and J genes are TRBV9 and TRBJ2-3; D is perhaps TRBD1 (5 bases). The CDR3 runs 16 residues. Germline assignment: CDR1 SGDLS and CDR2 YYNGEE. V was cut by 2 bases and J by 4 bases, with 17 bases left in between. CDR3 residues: CASSVSPSRVADTQYF. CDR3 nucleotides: TGTGCCAGCAGCGTTTCCCCTTCCAGGGTCGCAGATACGCAGTATTTT.

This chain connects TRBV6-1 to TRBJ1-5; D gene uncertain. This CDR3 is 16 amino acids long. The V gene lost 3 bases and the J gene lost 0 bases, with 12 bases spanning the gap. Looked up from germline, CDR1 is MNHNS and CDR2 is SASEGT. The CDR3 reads CASSDLAGYSNQPQHF. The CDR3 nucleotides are TGTGCCAGCAGTGACTTAGCGGGTTATAGCAATCAGCCCCAGCATTTT.

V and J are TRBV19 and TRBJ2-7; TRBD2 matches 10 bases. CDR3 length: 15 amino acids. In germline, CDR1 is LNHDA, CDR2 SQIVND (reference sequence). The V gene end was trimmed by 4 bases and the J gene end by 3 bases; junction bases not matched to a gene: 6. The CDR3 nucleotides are TGTGCCAGTAGTACGACCGGGACTAGCGTCTACGAGCAGTACTTC. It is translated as CASSTTGTSVYEQYF.

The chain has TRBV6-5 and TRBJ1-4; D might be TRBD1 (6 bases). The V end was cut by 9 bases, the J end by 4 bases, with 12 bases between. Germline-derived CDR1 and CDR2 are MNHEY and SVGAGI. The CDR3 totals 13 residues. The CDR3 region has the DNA TGTGCCAGTGGTCGAGGGGGTAATGAAAAACTGTTTTTT. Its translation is CASGRGGNEKLFF.

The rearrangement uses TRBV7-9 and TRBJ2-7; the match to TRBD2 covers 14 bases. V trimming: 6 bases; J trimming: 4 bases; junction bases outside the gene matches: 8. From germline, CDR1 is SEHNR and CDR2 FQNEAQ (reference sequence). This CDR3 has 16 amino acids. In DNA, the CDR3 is TGTGCCAGCAGTCGACTAGCGGGGGGGCGTTTGTACGAGCAGTACTTC. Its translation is CASSRLAGGRLYEQYF. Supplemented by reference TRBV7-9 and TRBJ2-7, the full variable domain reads DTGVSQNPRHKITKRGQNVTFRCDPISEHNRLYWYRQTLGQGPEFLTYFQNEAQLEKSRLLSDRFSAERPKGSFSTLEIQRTEQGDSAMYLCASSRLAGGRLYEQYFGPGTRLTVT.

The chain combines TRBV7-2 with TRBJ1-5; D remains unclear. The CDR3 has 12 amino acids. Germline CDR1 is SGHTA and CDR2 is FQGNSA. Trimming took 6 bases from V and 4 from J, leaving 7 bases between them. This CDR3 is CASSLYNQPQHF. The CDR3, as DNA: TGTGCCAGCAGTCTTTATAATCAGCCCCAGCATTTT.

The CDR3 is CASSPIAATGNTIYF. For the CDR3, the DNA is TGTGCCAGCTCACCAATCGCGGCTACTGGAAACACCATATATTTT. The chain couples TRBV18 to TRBJ1-3, with D unresolved. This CDR3 spans 15 amino acids. V lost 2 bases, J lost 2 bases, and 10 bases lay in between. The germline CDR1 and CDR2 sequences are KGHSH and LQKENI.

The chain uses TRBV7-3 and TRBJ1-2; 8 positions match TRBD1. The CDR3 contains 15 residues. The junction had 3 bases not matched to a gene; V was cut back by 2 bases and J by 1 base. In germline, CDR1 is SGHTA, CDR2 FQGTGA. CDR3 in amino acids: CASSLGDRNNYGYTF. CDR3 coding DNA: TGTGCCAGCAGCTTAGGGGACAGGAATAACTATGGCTACACCTTC.

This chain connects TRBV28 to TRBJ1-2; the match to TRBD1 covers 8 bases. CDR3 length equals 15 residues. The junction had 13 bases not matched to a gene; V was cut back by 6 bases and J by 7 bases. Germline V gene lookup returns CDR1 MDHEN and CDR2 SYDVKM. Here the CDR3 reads CASRRQGLTMTGYTF. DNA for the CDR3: TGTGCCAGCAGACGACAGGGGTTAACTATGACTGGCTACACCTTC.

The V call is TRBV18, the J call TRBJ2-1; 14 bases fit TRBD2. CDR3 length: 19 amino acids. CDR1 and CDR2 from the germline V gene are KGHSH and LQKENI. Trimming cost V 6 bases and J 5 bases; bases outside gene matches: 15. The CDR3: CASSPRLAGGPGEDNEQFF. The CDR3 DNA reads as TGTGCCAGCTCGCCCCGACTAGCGGGAGGGCCAGGAGAGGACAATGAGCAGTTCTTC.

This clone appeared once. CDR3 DNA sequence: TGTGCCGGGAGGACTAGCGCGTCCTACGAGCAGTACTTC. As protein: CAGRTSASYEQYF. The V call is TRBV2, the J call TRBJ2-7; TRBD2 matches 9 bases. The CDR3 has 13 amino acids. With V trimmed by 11 bases and J by 1 base, 6 bases remained unmatched. CDR1 is SNHLY and CDR2 is FYNNEI in the germline V gene.

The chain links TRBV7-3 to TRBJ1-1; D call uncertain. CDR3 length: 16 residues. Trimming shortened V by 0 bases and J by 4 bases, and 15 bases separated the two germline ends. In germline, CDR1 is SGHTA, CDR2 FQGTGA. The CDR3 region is CASSLTPPGFGTEAFF. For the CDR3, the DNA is TGTGCCAGCAGCTTAACACCCCCGGGGTTCGGCACTGAAGCTTTCTTT.

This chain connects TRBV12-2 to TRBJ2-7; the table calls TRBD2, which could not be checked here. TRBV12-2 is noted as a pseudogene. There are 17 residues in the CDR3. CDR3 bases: TGTGCAAGTCGCTTAGTTCCCTCGTGGACTAGCATCTACGAGCAGTACTTC. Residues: CASRLVPSWTSIYEQYF.

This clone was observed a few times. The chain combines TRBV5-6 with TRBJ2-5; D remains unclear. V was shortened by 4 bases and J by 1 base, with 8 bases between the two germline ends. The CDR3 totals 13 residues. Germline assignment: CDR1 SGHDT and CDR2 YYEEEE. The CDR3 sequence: CASSLRFQETQYF. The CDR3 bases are TGTGCCAGCAGCCTACGATTCCAAGAGACCCAGTACTTC.

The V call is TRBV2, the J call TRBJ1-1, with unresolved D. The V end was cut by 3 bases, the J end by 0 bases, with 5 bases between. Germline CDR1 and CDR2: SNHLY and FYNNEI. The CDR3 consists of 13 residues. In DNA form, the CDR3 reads TGTGCCAGCAGTGACAGGCTGAACACTGAAGCTTTCTTT. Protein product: CASSDRLNTEAFF.

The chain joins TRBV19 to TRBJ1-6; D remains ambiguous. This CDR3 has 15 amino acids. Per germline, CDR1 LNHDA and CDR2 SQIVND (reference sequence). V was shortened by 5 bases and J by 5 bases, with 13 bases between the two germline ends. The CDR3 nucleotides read TGTGCCAGTAGTGCGTCGTCAGGCCATAATTCACCCCTCCACTTT. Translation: CASSASSGHNSPLHF.

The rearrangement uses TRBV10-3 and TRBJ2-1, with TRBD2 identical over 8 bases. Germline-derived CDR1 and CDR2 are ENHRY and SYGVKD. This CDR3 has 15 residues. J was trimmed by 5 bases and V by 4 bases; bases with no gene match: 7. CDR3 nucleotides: TGTGCCATCAGTGGGCTAGCGGGTCAGAACAATGAGCAGTTCTTC. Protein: CAISGLAGQNNEQFF.

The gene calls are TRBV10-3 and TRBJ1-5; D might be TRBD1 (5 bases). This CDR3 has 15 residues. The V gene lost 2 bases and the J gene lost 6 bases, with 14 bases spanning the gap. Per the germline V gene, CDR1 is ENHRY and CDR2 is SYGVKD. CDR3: CAISETGTHGQPQHF. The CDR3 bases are TGTGCCATCAGTGAGACTGGGACTCATGGTCAGCCCCAGCATTTT.

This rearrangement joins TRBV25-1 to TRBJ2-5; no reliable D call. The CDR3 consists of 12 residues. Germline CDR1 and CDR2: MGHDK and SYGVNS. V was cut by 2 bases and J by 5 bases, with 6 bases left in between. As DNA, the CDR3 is TGTGCCAGCAGTGAAGTAGAGGAGACCCAGTACTTC. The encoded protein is CASSEVEETQYF.

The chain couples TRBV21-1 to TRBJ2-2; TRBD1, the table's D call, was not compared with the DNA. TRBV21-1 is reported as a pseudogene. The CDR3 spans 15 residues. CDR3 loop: CAPGGTGTMAGELFF. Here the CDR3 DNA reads TGTGCCCCCGGGGGGACAGGGACTATGGCCGGGGAGCTGTTTTTT.

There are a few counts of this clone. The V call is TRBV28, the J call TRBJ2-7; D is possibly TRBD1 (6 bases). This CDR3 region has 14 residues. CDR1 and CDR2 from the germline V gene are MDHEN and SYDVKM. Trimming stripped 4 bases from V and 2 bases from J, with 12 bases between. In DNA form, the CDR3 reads TGTGCCAGCAGTTCAGGGGACCGCCCCTACGAGCAGTACTTC. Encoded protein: CASSSGDRPYEQYF.

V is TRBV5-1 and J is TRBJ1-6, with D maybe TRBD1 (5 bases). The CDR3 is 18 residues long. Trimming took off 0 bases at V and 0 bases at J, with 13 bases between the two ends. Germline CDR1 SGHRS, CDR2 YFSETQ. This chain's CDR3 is CASSLDPQGSSYNSPLHF. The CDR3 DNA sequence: TGCGCCAGCAGCTTGGACCCTCAGGGAAGCTCCTATAATTCACCCCTCCACTTT.

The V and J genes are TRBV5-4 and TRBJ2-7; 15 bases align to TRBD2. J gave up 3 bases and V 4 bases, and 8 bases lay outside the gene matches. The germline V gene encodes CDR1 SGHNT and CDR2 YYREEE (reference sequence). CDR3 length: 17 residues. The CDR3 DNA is TGTGCCAGCAGCGGAGTGGGACTAGCGGGAGGTTTCTACGAGCAGTACTTC. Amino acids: CASSGVGLAGGFYEQYF. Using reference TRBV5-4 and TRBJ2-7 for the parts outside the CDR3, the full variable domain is ETGVTQSPTHLIKTRGQQVTLRCSSQSGHNTVSWYQQALGQGPQFIFQYYREEENGRGNFPPRFSGLQFPNYSSELNVNALELDDSALYLCASSGVGLAGGFYEQYFGPGTRLTVT.

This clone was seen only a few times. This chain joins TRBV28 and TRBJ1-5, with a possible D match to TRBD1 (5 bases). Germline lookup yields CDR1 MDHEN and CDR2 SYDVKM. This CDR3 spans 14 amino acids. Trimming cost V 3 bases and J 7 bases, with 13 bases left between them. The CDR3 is CASSFSGNGQPQHF. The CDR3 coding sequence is TGTGCCAGCAGTTTTTCAGGGAATGGCCAGCCCCAGCATTTT.

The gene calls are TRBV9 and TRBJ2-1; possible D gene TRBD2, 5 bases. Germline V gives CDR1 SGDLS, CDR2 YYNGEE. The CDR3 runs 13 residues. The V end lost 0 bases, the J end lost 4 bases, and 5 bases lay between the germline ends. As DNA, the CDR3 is TGTGCCAGCAGCGTAGGGACTTACAATGAGCAGTTCTTC. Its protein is CASSVGTYNEQFF. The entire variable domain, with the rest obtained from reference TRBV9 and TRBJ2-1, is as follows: DSGVTQTPKHLITATGQRVTLRCSPRSGDLSVYWYQQSLDQGLQFLIQYYNGEERAKGNILERFSAQQFPDLHSELNLSSLELGDSALYFCASSVGTYNEQFFGPGTRLTVL.

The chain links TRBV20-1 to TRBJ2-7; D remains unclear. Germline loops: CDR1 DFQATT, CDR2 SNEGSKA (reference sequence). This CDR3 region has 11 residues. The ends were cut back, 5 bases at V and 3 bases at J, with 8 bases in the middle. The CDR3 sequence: CSAPTHYEQYF. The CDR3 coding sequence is TGCAGTGCTCCCACTCACTACGAGCAGTACTTC.

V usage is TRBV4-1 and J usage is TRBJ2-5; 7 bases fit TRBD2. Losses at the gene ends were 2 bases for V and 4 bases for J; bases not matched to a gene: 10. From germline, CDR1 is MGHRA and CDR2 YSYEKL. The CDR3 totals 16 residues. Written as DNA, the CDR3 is TGCGCCAGCAGCCAACTAGATGGAGGGAGGGGAGAGACCCAGTACTTC. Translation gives CASSQLDGGRGETQYF.

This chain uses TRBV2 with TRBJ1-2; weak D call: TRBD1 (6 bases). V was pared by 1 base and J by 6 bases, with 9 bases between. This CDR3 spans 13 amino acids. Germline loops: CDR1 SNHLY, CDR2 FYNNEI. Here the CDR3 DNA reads TGTGCCAGCAGTGAAGTAGCAGGGGATGGCTACACCTTC. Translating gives CASSEVAGDGYTF.

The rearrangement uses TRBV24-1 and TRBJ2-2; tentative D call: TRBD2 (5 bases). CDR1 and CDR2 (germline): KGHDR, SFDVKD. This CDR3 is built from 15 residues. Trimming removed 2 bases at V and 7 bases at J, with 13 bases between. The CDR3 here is CATSDYPGRGGELFF. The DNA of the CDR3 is TGTGCCACCAGTGATTACCCGGGAAGAGGCGGGGAGCTGTTTTTT.

The CDR3 sequence is CASSAGFHEQFF. The CDR3 coding sequence is TGTGCCAGCAGTGCCGGGTTCCATGAGCAGTTCTTC. The gene calls are TRBV27 and TRBJ2-1; D gene uncertain. The V gene's germline CDR1 is MNHEY and CDR2 SMNVEV (reference sequence). Trimming pared 5 bases from V and 8 bases from J, leaving 10 bases between. The CDR3 sequence is 12 residues long.

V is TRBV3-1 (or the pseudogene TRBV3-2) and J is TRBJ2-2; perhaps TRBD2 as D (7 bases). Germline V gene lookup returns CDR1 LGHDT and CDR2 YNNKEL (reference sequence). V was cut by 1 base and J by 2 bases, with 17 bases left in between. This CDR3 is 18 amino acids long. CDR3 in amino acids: CASSQVGGRLENTGELFF. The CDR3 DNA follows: TGTGCCAGCAGCCAAGTGGGGGGGCGCTTGGAAAACACCGGGGAGCTGTTTTTT.